These 24 T cell receptor beta chains were sequenced from one sample in a study of long-term antiretroviral therapy in people with HIV. The authors ran the immunoSEQ assay, v3.0, at survey level. Profiled with immunoSEQ multiplex PCR; TCRdb holds only in-frame clones, not every one. The table has 20,000 to 30,000 clones, about 83% seen once. The sequencing here drew on unsorted PBMCs, taken 3 years after starting antiretroviral therapy. Every receptor here comes from a man younger than 30 with HIV.

This clone showed up just a few times. The chain is built from TRBV7-6 and TRBJ1-1, with D uncertain. V dropped 5 bases and J dropped 1 base, with 5 bases sitting between them. Germline CDR1 and CDR2: SGHVS and FNYEAQ. This CDR3 is built from 12 residues. CDR3 sequence reads: CASSARNTEAFF. CDR3 nucleotides: TGTGCCAGCAGCGCCAGGAACACTGAAGCTTTCTTT.

Written as DNA, the CDR3 is TGTGCCAGCAGCATCCAAGAGACCCAGTACTTC. Translated: CASSIQETQYF. This sequence joins TRBV7-9 and TRBJ2-5; D is unclear. Germline V gene sequence: CDR1 SEHNR, CDR2 FQNEAQ (reference sequence). This CDR3 comprises 11 residues. The ends were cut back, 5 bases at V and 1 base at J, with 2 bases in the middle.

The chain employs TRBV5-1 and TRBJ1-1; perhaps TRBD1 as D (5 bases). This CDR3 is built from 15 residues. Germline loops: CDR1 SGHRS, CDR2 YFSETQ. V shed 0 bases and J shed 1 base, with 10 bases lying between them. The CDR3 nucleotides read TGCGCCAGCAGCTTGGCCCCCGGGGCGAACACTGAAGCTTTCTTT. Translating it yields CASSLAPGANTEAFF.

V usage is TRBV7-8 and J usage is TRBJ2-3; D is undetermined. The V end was cut by 1 base, the J end by 0 bases, with 11 bases between. CDR1 and CDR2 from the germline V gene are SGHVS and FQNEAQ. The CDR3 contains 16 residues. CDR3 residues: CASSLGVGRSTDTQYF. DNA for the CDR3: TGTGCCAGCAGCTTAGGGGTGGGCAGGAGCACAGATACGCAGTATTTT. Complete variable domain (other parts from reference TRBV7-8 and TRBJ2-3): GAGVSQSPRYKVAKRGQDVALRCDPISGHVSLFWYQQALGQGPEFLTYFQNEAQLDKSGLPSDRFFAERPEGSVSTLKIQRTQQEDSAVYLCASSLGVGRSTDTQYFGPGTRLTVL.

The genes are TRBV15 and TRBJ1-4, with 9 bases fitting TRBD1. J lost 6 bases, V lost 3 bases, and 2 bases had no gene match. Germline V lookup: CDR1 LNHNV, CDR2 YYDKDF (reference sequence). The CDR3 consists of 14 residues. The CDR3 nucleotides are TGTGCCACCAGCAGGGACAGGGGTGATGAAAAACTGTTTTTT. Its translation: CATSRDRGDEKLFF.

The chain is built from TRBV27 and TRBJ2-5; D is unclear. The CDR3 consists of 15 residues. Trimming took 4 bases from V and 5 from J, leaving 17 bases between them. Germline-derived CDR1 and CDR2 are MNHEY and SMNVEV (reference sequence). The CDR3 nucleotides are TGTGCCAGCAGTTATACCGGGCGGCCTGGGGAGACCCAGTACTTC. Translation: CASSYTGRPGETQYF.

The V gene is TRBV2, the J gene TRBJ2-2; 7 positions agree with TRBD2. Germline trimming cut 10 bases from V and 3 bases from J; bases unmatched to any gene: 11. From germline, CDR1 is SNHLY and CDR2 FYNNEI. The CDR3 covers 15 residues. CDR3 coding DNA: TGTGCCACCACATTGGGAGGGGCCGACACCGGGGAGCTGTTTTTT. Its protein is CATTLGGADTGELFF.

V and J are TRBV10-3 and TRBJ2-7; 10 nucleotides match TRBD2. Germline V lookup: CDR1 ENHRY, CDR2 SYGVKD. Unmatched junction bases numbered 0, after V lost 2 bases and J lost 2 bases. The CDR3 consists of 14 residues. The CDR3 coding sequence is TGTGCCATCAGTGAGACTAGCGGGGCCTACGAGCAGTACTTC. Translation: CAISETSGAYEQYF.

V usage is TRBV13 and J usage is TRBJ1-1, with a tentative D call TRBD1 (5 bases). Per the germline V gene, CDR1 is PRHDT and CDR2 is FYEKMQ (reference sequence). There are 15 residues in the CDR3. Trimming cost V 0 bases and J 2 bases, with 10 bases left between them. Written as DNA, the CDR3 is TGTGCCAGCAGCTTAGGAGGACATCTCAACACTGAAGCTTTCTTT. Translated: CASSLGGHLNTEAFF. Looking up the rest from reference TRBV13 and TRBJ1-1 gives the full variable domain: AAGVIQSPRHLIKEKRETATLKCYPIPRHDTVYWYQQGPGQDPQFLISFYEKMQSDKGSIPDRFSAQQFSDYHSELNMSSLELGDSALYFCASSLGGHLNTEAFFGQGTRLTVV.

This sequence joins TRBV19 and TRBJ2-7, with 12 nucleotides matching TRBD1. V dropped 6 bases and J dropped 6; count of bases not matched to a gene: 6. CDR1 is LNHDA, CDR2 SQIVND, per germline (reference sequence). The CDR3 spans 14 residues. The CDR3 sequence is CASRSGTGGAEQYF. CDR3 nucleotide sequence: TGTGCCAGTAGGTCCGGGACAGGGGGCGCCGAGCAGTACTTC.

The rearrangement uses TRBV27 and TRBJ1-4; no clear D gene. Trimming pared 6 bases from V and 8 bases from J, leaving 16 bases between. This CDR3 spans 14 amino acids. The V gene's germline CDR1 is MNHEY and CDR2 SMNVEV (reference sequence). The CDR3 sequence: CASRFLGDDEKLFF. For the CDR3, the DNA is TGTGCCAGCAGATTCTTGGGCGATGACGAAAAACTGTTTTTT.

The V gene is TRBV15, the J gene TRBJ2-5, with TRBD2 identical over 7 bases. Losses at the gene ends were 8 bases for V and 9 bases for J; bases not matched to a gene: 9. Germline V gene sequence: CDR1 LNHNV, CDR2 YYDKDF (reference sequence). There are 12 residues in the CDR3. The CDR3 reads CATSSGLPAQYF. For the CDR3, the DNA is TGTGCCACCTCATCGGGACTACCGGCCCAGTACTTC.

The rearrangement joins TRBV5-1 to TRBJ2-5; tentative D call: TRBD2 (5 bases). The CDR3 contains 14 residues. The V gene lost 2 bases and the J gene lost 1 base, with 9 bases spanning the gap. Germline lookup yields CDR1 SGHRS and CDR2 YFSETQ. The CDR3 sequence: CASSFLRGQETQYF. The CDR3 DNA follows: TGCGCCAGCAGCTTCCTCCGGGGCCAAGAGACCCAGTACTTC.

The chain uses TRBV5-1 and TRBJ1-5; D perhaps matches TRBD1 (5 bases). The CDR3 has 17 amino acids. Germline CDR1 reads SGHRS; CDR2 reads YFSETQ. V was shortened by 0 bases and J by 6 bases, with 19 bases between the two germline ends. Here the CDR3 reads CASSLGTGTAGGQPQHF. CDR3 sequence (DNA): TGCGCCAGCAGCTTGGGGACCGGGACGGCAGGCGGTCAGCCCCAGCATTTT.

The chain joins TRBV5-1 to TRBJ1-3; a weak D match, TRBD1 (5 bases). Germline V gives CDR1 SGHRS, CDR2 YFSETQ. The CDR3 sequence is 20 residues long. V lost 0 bases to trimming and J lost 0 bases, with 22 bases between them. The CDR3 sequence: CASSLGPTGAGGDSGNTIYF. The CDR3 DNA is TGCGCCAGCAGCTTGGGTCCCACAGGAGCTGGCGGTGACTCTGGAAACACCATATATTTT.

This chain links TRBV7-9 with TRBJ2-7; D is uncertain. The CDR3 is 13 residues long. In germline, CDR1 is SEHNR, CDR2 FQNEAQ (reference sequence). The V end was cut by 5 bases, the J end by 3 bases, with 11 bases between. CDR3 in amino acids: CASSPRDLYEQYF. CDR3 DNA sequence: TGTGCCAGCAGCCCCCGCGACCTCTACGAGCAGTACTTC.

The rearrangement joins TRBV11-2 to TRBJ2-7; tentatively, D is TRBD1 (5 bases). This CDR3 region has 16 residues. CDR1 SGHAT and CDR2 FQNNGV come from the germline V gene. The ends were cut back, 1 base at V and 2 bases at J, with 15 bases in the middle. CDR3 residues: CASSLGSGLSTYEQYV. The DNA for the CDR3 is TGTGCCAGCAGCTTAGGGTCAGGGTTATCAACCTACGAGCAGTACGTC.

The chain employs TRBV7-9 and TRBJ1-2; possible D gene TRBD1, 6 bases. The V gene's germline CDR1 is SEHNR and CDR2 FQNEAQ (reference sequence). The V end was cut by 8 bases, the J end by 5 bases, with 15 bases between. The CDR3 sequence is 13 residues long. The CDR3 is CASAGGRRYGYTF. The DNA for the CDR3 is TGTGCCAGCGCCGGGGGGCGCCGGTATGGCTACACCTTC. Filled out from reference TRBV7-9 and TRBJ1-2, the complete variable domain reads DTGVSQNPRHKITKRGQNVTFRCDPISEHNRLYWYRQTLGQGPEFLTYFQNEAQLEKSRLLSDRFSAERPKGSFSTLEIQRTEQGDSAMYLCASAGGRRYGYTFGSGTRLTVV.

This sequence joins TRBV14 and TRBJ2-2; D is perhaps TRBD1 (5 bases). The V end lost 4 bases, the J end lost 5 bases, and 11 bases lay between the germline ends. There are 14 residues in the CDR3. CDR1 SGHDN and CDR2 FVKESK come from the germline V gene. In DNA form, the CDR3 reads TGTGCCAGCAGCCGGTACAGGTGGACCGGGGAGCTGTTTTTT. Translated, it gives CASSRYRWTGELFF.

The chain carries TRBV5-6 and TRBJ2-1; D not certain. Trimming took 0 bases from V and 2 from J, leaving 12 bases between them. The CDR3 runs 16 residues. Looked up from germline, CDR1 is SGHDT and CDR2 is YYEEEE. This chain's CDR3 is CASSLVETRPYNEQFF. CDR3 nucleotide sequence: TGTGCCAGCAGCTTGGTGGAGACAAGACCCTACAATGAGCAGTTCTTC. Full variable domain (rest looked up from reference TRBV5-6 and TRBJ2-1): DAGVTQSPTHLIKTRGQQVTLRCSPKSGHDTVSWYQQALGQGPQFIFQYYEEEERQRGNFPDRFSGHQFPNYSSELNVNALLLGDSALYLCASSLVETRPYNEQFFGPGTRLTVL.

This clone showed up just once. The V and J genes are TRBV19 and TRBJ1-5; perhaps TRBD1 as D (5 bases). V dropped 5 bases and J dropped 7 bases, with 12 bases sitting between them. This CDR3 has 13 amino acids. The germline V gene encodes CDR1 LNHDA and CDR2 SQIVND (reference sequence). DNA for the CDR3: TGTGCCAGTAGTGGGGCAGCAGAACAGCCCCAGCATTTT. Encoded protein: CASSGAAEQPQHF.

The chain joins TRBV2 to TRBJ2-1; 7 nucleotides agree with TRBD1. Germline V gene data show CDR1 as SNHLY and CDR2 as FYNNEI. V gave up 4 bases and J gave up 3 bases; unmatched junction bases: 6. The CDR3 loop spans 15 amino acids. The DNA of the CDR3 is TGTGCCAGCAGTGCCGAGGGACAGATCTACAATGAGCAGTTCTTC. Residues: CASSAEGQIYNEQFF. The whole variable domain, filled in from reference TRBV2 and TRBJ2-1, reads EPEVTQTPSHQVTQMGQEVILRCVPISNHLYFYWYRQILGQKVEFLVSFYNNEISEKSEIFDDQFSVERPDGSNFTLKIRSTKLEDSAMYFCASSAEGQIYNEQFFGPGTRLTVL.

The chain is built from TRBV7-8 and TRBJ1-1; no clear D gene. The CDR3 loop spans 15 amino acids. Trimming stripped 4 bases from V and 11 bases from J, with 23 bases between. Germline loops: CDR1 SGHVS, CDR2 FQNEAQ. The CDR3 DNA is TGTGCCAGCAGCTCAGACTATGGAGGCCAGGTAGAGGCTTTCTTT. Its protein product is CASSSDYGGQVEAFF.

This chain connects TRBV5-3 to TRBJ2-3; TRBD2 matches at 7 bases. TRBV5-3 is known as an ORF, though its function is uncertain. The CDR3 runs to 16 residues. The junction had 13 bases not matched to a gene; V was cut back by 6 bases and J by 3 bases. CDR3 protein: CARKSWDYSSTDTQYF. CDR3 bases: TGTGCCAGAAAGTCGTGGGACTACTCTTCTACAGATACGCAGTATTTT.